This TCR beta chain was sequenced in a study of T-cell reconstitution after alpha-beta-depleted transplantation in children. General study results and limits: As was reported, about two months after transplant, alpha-beta T cells came from several hundred expanded graft clones.

Germline-derived CDR1 and CDR2 are MNHEY and SMNVEV (reference sequence). The CDR3 extends over 14 amino acids. V was shortened by 0 bases and J by 6 bases, with 12 bases between the two germline ends. Unique molecular identifiers were built into the TCRbeta library. TCRdb re-analysed the PCR reads in MiXCR, keeping a single row per CDR3 protein. The sample contains hundreds of thousands of distinct CDR3 sequences, over 10% of which appear only once. This clonotype was seen more than once but under ten times. No antigen is known for it. This sequence originates from a male patient younger than 18 who had a stem cell transplant for acute myeloid leukemia, so the T cells may come from the graft donor. V and J are TRBV27 and TRBJ2-7, with D possibly TRBD1 on 7 matching bases. Specimen: PBMCs, mostly from graft donor cells, collected 360 days after TCRalphabeta/CD19-depleted stem cell transplant. CDR3 loop: CASSLSAGGSEQYF. For the CDR3, the DNA is TGTGCCAGCAGTTTATCAGCAGGGGGGAGCGAGCAGTACTTC.